This is a list of T cell receptor beta chains from one sample in a study of CD8 T cells in Susac syndrome. TCRdb re-called the immunoSEQ multiplex PCR reads with MiXCR, one entry per CDR3 protein. The sample carries about 170,000 distinct CDR3 sequences, roughly 92% recorded once. Source material: CD4+ T cells from PBMCs. The receptors stem from a human donor with multiple sclerosis. Each CDR3 is given with its conserved first and last residue.

v_gene,CDR3aa
TRBV30,CAWSSRWDRDTDTQYF
TRBV18,CASSQRDGTEAFF
TRBV9,CASSVGGTTHDYSYNEQFF
TRBV6-1,CASSEVGQGSEQYF
TRBV10-3,CAISTTGENGYTF
TRBV7-8,CASSSSIGRYNEQFF
TRBV4-1,CASSPIGLAGGAARETQYF
TRBV29-1,CSVGFGTMNSPLHF
TRBV20-1,CSASRFPGIHGYTF
TRBV14,CASSPLAGYNEQFF
TRBV19,CASSNRIEDGEAFF
TRBV7-8,CASSPTGGWNEQFF
TRBV12-3/TRBV12-4,CASSFPGTGLYF
TRBV30,CAWSAYTGVREQFF
TRBV29-1,CSVGWTSRIQETQYF
TRBV6-6,CASSLGQGFNEQYF
TRBV18,CASSPGERGGTEAFF
TRBV20-1,CSARDLRRVQTQYF
TRBV20-1,CSAFEGLYNSPLHF
TRBV11-2,CASRPGQGYSPLHF
TRBV20-1,CSAWDHYEQYF
TRBV7-2,CASSHGVGETQYF
TRBV2,CASSERGSSYNSPLHF
TRBV6-2/TRBV6-3,CASSPGQGLAYEQYF
TRBV7-3,CASSTDRASRAFF
TRBV11-2,CASSFGHLGQFF
TRBV30,CAGTKGTAEAFF
TRBV5-1,CASSLETASNIQYF
TRBV20-1,CSASDPSYNEQFF
TRBV3-1,CASSSTGVYGYTF
TRBV12-5,CASASLTGGSEQFF
TRBV5-4,CASSTGLAGDTDTQYF
TRBV6-5,CASSAGDSLRYGYTF
TRBV20-1,CSAPTPGQGETQYF
TRBV5-1,CASSPTGTGFGYTF
TRBV28,CASSFTGKLIYGYTF
TRBV5-4,CASSSPGRDNEQFF
TRBV9,CASSAAPTGNTGELFF
TRBV7-9,CARTSGRTDTQYF
TRBV25-1,CASSGDGSRYTF
TRBV7-8,CASTPVGGVGQPQHF
TRBV2,CASRLGTTTNEKLFF
TRBV29-1,CSVGTTSGEQYF
TRBV5-1,CASSWALTSGDSETQYF
TRBV12-3/TRBV12-4,CASTRGTAEAFF
TRBV7-8,CASSSPGGAGIYEQYF
TRBV5-1,CASSWGQGNEQYF
TRBV29-1,CSVEDQFYTEAFF